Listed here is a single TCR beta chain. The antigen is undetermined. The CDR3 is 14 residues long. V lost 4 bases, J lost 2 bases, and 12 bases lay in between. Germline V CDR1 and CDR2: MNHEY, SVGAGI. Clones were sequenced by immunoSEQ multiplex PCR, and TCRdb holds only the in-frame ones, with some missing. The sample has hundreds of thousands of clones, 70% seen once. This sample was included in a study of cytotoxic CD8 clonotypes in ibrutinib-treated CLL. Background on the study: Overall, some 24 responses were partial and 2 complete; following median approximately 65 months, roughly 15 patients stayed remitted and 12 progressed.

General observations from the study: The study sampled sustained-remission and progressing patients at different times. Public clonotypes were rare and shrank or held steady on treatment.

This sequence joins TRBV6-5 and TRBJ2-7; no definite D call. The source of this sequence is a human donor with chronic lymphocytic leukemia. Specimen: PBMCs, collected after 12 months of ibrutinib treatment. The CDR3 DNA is TGTGCCAGCAGTTCCCAGATAAAGACCTACGAGCAGTACTTC. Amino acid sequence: CASSSQIKTYEQYF.